Below, 25 T cell receptor beta chains from the same sample are listed, as sequenced in a study of cytomegalovirus exposure and HLA in healthy donors. The PCR was carried out with 60 Vbeta primers and 13 Jbeta primers. Only in-frame clones appear in the TCRdb table, and some are missing; sequencing was by immunoSEQ multiplex PCR. This repertoire shows some 100,000 clones, around 80% found once; its top ten account for about 1.2%. The sequencing input was PBMCs. The receptors come from a woman aged 18-29 years in good health and CMV-seronegative.

The V gene is TRBV11-2, the J gene TRBJ1-1, with D tentatively TRBD1 (5 bases). The V end was cut by 4 bases, the J end by 0 bases, with 6 bases between. The length of the CDR3 is 13 residues. Germline CDR1 SGHAT, CDR2 FQNNGV. The CDR3 bases are TGTGCCAGCAGCTCGGGGGTGAACACTGAAGCTTTCTTT. Protein: CASSSGVNTEAFF.

This sequence joins TRBV12-5 and TRBJ1-2, with 9 positions matching TRBD1. V dropped 9 bases and J dropped 8; count of bases not matched to a gene: 10. The length of the CDR3 is 13 residues. The germline CDR1 and CDR2 sequences are LGHNT and FRNRAP. In DNA, the CDR3 is TGTGCTAGCTCGCTACAGGGGGCCGGCGGCTACACCTTC. This encodes CASSLQGAGGYTF.

This clone was seen a single time. The chain uses TRBV5-1 and TRBJ1-2, with TRBD1 matching over 7 bases. Trimming took 3 bases from V and 5 from J; bases not matched to a gene: 7. This CDR3 is 14 amino acids long. Germline CDR1 reads SGHRS; CDR2 reads YFSETQ. CDR3 sequence reads: CASSSRQGEYGYTF. The CDR3 region has the DNA TGCGCCAGCAGCTCTCGACAGGGAGAGTATGGCTACACCTTC.

The count of this clone is one. The rearrangement uses TRBV19 and TRBJ2-5, with 7 bases that match TRBD1. V lost 0 bases and J lost 6; bases outside the gene matches: 4. The CDR3 extends over 14 amino acids. CDR1 and CDR2 from the germline V gene are LNHDA and SQIVND (reference sequence). The CDR3 DNA follows: TGTGCCAGTAGTATAGAAGTCAGGGGGAAGACCCAGTACTTC. Translation gives CASSIEVRGKTQYF.

The chain uses TRBV30 and TRBJ2-7; 10 bases match TRBD1. Trimming at V came to 8 bases and at J to 5 bases, leaving 9 bases not matched to a gene. CDR1 and CDR2 (germline): GTSNPN, SVGIG (reference sequence). CDR3 length equals 13 residues. The CDR3 loop reads CAGDRGGGDEQYF. The CDR3 DNA follows: TGTGCCGGGGACAGGGGTGGTGGGGACGAGCAGTACTTC.

This clone has a handful of counts. The V gene is TRBV5-6, the J gene TRBJ1-4; 7 bases map to TRBD1. V was pared by 4 bases and J by 10 bases, with 10 bases of the junction left unmatched. This CDR3 is 14 amino acids long. The germline V gene encodes CDR1 SGHDT and CDR2 YYEEEE. CDR3 sequence (DNA): TGTGCCAGCAGCCCCGGGACAGCCGTCCGAAAACTGTTTTTT. Protein: CASSPGTAVRKLFF.

In this sample, this clone turned up once. The chain is built from TRBV7-3 and TRBJ2-3; no definite D call. The CDR3 has 12 amino acids. Per the germline V gene, CDR1 is SGHTA and CDR2 is FQGTGA. V lost 5 bases to trimming and J lost 2 bases, with 5 bases between them. The CDR3 DNA sequence: TGTGCCAGCAGCCTCTCCACAGATACGCAGTATTTT. Amino acid sequence: CASSLSTDTQYF.

The chain joins TRBV27 to TRBJ2-1, with 10 bases fitting TRBD2. V trimming: 2 bases; J trimming: 7 bases; junction bases outside the gene matches: 8. This CDR3 has 16 residues. Germline V gives CDR1 MNHEY, CDR2 SMNVEV (reference sequence). The CDR3 region is CASSLRQRGGPNEQFF. CDR3 nucleotide sequence: TGTGCCAGCAGTTTAAGGCAGCGGGGGGGTCCGAATGAGCAGTTCTTC.

V usage is TRBV5-1 and J usage is TRBJ1-1; D is uncertain. The CDR3 runs to 14 residues. Trimming took 4 bases from V and 2 from J, leaving 12 bases between them. From germline, CDR1 is SGHRS and CDR2 YFSETQ. The CDR3 nucleotides are TGCGCCAGCAGCCCGGGGTCGGGAAACACTGAAGCTTTCTTT. This sequence encodes CASSPGSGNTEAFF.

The V call is TRBV2, the J call TRBJ1-1; TRBD1 agrees at 9 bases. V lost 2 bases, J lost 11 bases, and 12 bases stayed unmatched. The CDR3 runs 15 residues. CDR1 and CDR2 from the germline V gene are SNHLY and FYNNEI. The CDR3 loop reads CASSEKGGQGSIAFF. CDR3 nucleotides: TGTGCCAGCAGTGAAAAAGGGGGACAGGGATCCATCGCTTTCTTT.

The chain joins TRBV30 to TRBJ1-6; TRBD1 is a possible D gene (6 bases). Germline loops: CDR1 GTSNPN, CDR2 SVGIG (reference sequence). This CDR3 is built from 16 residues. V lost 1 base to trimming and J lost 9 bases, with 19 bases between them. CDR3 in amino acids: CAWSDTGPGEVSPLHF. In DNA, the CDR3 is TGTGCCTGGAGTGATACAGGGCCAGGGGAAGTTTCACCCCTCCACTTT.

The rearrangement links TRBV14 to TRBJ1-6, with a tentative D call TRBD1 (5 bases). The V gene lost 6 bases and the J gene lost 7 bases, with 16 bases spanning the gap. CDR3 length: 15 residues. In germline, CDR1 is SGHDN, CDR2 FVKESK. CDR3 in DNA: TGTGCCAGCAGTCCCTTAGGGGAACTCAATTCACCCCTCCACTTT. This gives the protein CASSPLGELNSPLHF.

This sequence joins TRBV6-6 and TRBJ2-7; maybe TRBD1 (6 bases). V lost 5 bases, J lost 5 bases, and 13 bases lay in between. This CDR3 comprises 13 residues. Germline CDR1 MNHNY, CDR2 SVGAGI (reference sequence). DNA for the CDR3: TGTGCCAGCAGTCCGAACAGGGACCACGAGCAGTACTTC. This translates into CASSPNRDHEQYF.

The V call is TRBV5-1, the J call TRBJ2-5; a weak D match, TRBD1 (7 bases). Trimming pared 4 bases from V and 11 bases from J, leaving 21 bases between. The germline CDR1 and CDR2 sequences are SGHRS and YFSETQ. The CDR3 runs 14 residues. CDR3 protein: CASSPTGEAYVQYF. The CDR3 region has the DNA TGCGCCAGCAGCCCAACAGGGGAGGCCTACGTGCAGTACTTC.

The chain couples TRBV27 to TRBJ2-2; 8 positions match TRBD1. Per germline, CDR1 MNHEY and CDR2 SMNVEV (reference sequence). V lost 2 bases, J lost 7 bases, and 12 bases stayed unmatched. The CDR3 spans 17 residues. The CDR3 sequence is CASSLPFDRGGGGELFF. DNA of the CDR3: TGTGCCAGCAGTTTACCCTTCGACAGGGGAGGAGGCGGGGAGCTGTTTTTT.

V gene TRBV4-3 combines with J gene TRBJ1-1; 7 nucleotides agree with TRBD1. Trimming at V came to 1 base and at J to 1 base, leaving 3 bases not matched to a gene. Looked up from germline, CDR1 is LGHNA and CDR2 is YSLEER. The CDR3 spans 15 residues. CDR3 bases: TGCGCCAGCAGCCAAGTGGACAGGACGAACACTGAAGCTTTCTTT. It yields the protein CASSQVDRTNTEAFF.

The chain carries TRBV5-1 and TRBJ2-1, with 9 bases identical to TRBD1. Trimming at V came to 5 bases and at J to 10 bases, leaving 13 bases not matched to a gene. This CDR3 region has 15 residues. CDR1 is SGHRS, CDR2 YFSETQ, per germline. The CDR3 DNA reads as TGCGCCAGCAGTTTACCCGGGACAGGGCCGCAGGAGCAGTTCTTC. Translated, it gives CASSLPGTGPQEQFF. Looking up the rest from reference TRBV5-1 and TRBJ2-1 gives the full variable domain: KAGVTQTPRYLIKTRGQQVTLSCSPISGHRSVSWYQQTPGQGLQFLFEYFSETQRNKGNFPGRFSGRQFSNSRSEMNVSTLELGDSALYLCASSLPGTGPQEQFFGPGTRLTVL.

The chain combines TRBV30 with TRBJ1-2, with D unclear. CDR3 length: 11 residues. Trimming stripped 4 bases from V and 4 bases from J, with 7 bases between. Per the germline V gene, CDR1 is GTSNPN and CDR2 is SVGIG (reference sequence). CDR3 residues: CAWTEFYGYTF. The DNA of the CDR3 is TGTGCCTGGACTGAGTTCTATGGCTACACCTTC.

The rearrangement uses TRBV30 and TRBJ1-2; a possible D gene is TRBD1 (6 bases). The V end was cut by 0 bases, the J end by 3 bases, with 14 bases between. CDR3 size: 15 residues. Germline CDR1 is GTSNPN and CDR2 is SVGIG (reference sequence). CDR3 sequence: CAWSVRRQADYGYTF. The CDR3 DNA reads as TGTGCCTGGAGTGTACGGCGACAGGCGGACTATGGCTACACCTTC.

The rearrangement links TRBV15 to TRBJ2-2; D possibly corresponds to TRBD2 (7 bases). CDR3 length equals 14 residues. The V gene lost 7 bases and the J gene lost 4 bases, with 13 bases spanning the gap. The germline V gene has CDR1 LNHNV and CDR2 YYDKDF (reference sequence). The chain's CDR3 is CATNTGGTTGELFF. Written as DNA, the CDR3 is TGTGCCACCAACACGGGGGGCACCACCGGGGAGCTGTTTTTT.

V gene TRBV7-9 combines with J gene TRBJ1-2; 11 bases are shared with TRBD1. The CDR3 is 15 amino acids. Germline-derived CDR1 and CDR2 are SEHNR and FQNEAQ (reference sequence). J was trimmed by 2 bases and V by 5 bases; bases with no gene match: 4. CDR3: CASSPDRGRNYGYTF. DNA for the CDR3: TGTGCCAGCAGCCCGGACAGGGGGCGCAACTATGGCTACACCTTC.

The chain combines TRBV30 with TRBJ1-1; D might be TRBD1 (6 bases). There are 11 residues in the CDR3. CDR1 and CDR2 (germline): GTSNPN, SVGIG (reference sequence). V was pared by 0 bases and J by 11 bases, with 10 bases between. The CDR3 DNA reads TGTGCCTGGAGTGTTCAGGGGACGGCTTTCTTT. It translates to CAWSVQGTAFF.

This chain uses TRBV19 with TRBJ1-1, with TRBD1 matching 10 bases. The CDR3 is 17 amino acids. Germline lookup yields CDR1 LNHDA and CDR2 SQIVND (reference sequence). With 4 bases clipped from V and 0 bases from J, the junction kept 8 bases outside the gene matches. The CDR3 DNA reads as TGTGCCAGTAGTACGATAGACAGGGGGCTTCTGAACACTGAAGCTTTCTTT. The encoded protein is CASSTIDRGLLNTEAFF.

This CDR3 reads CASSGPGTSGTHGGDEQFF. The CDR3 coding sequence is TGTGCCAGCAGCGGGCCCGGGACTAGCGGGACCCACGGGGGGGATGAGCAGTTCTTC. The chain has TRBV7-8 and TRBJ2-1; 13 nucleotides agree with TRBD2. Per germline, CDR1 SGHVS and CDR2 FQNEAQ. V was pared by 5 bases and J by 8 bases, with 18 bases of the junction left unmatched. The CDR3 runs to 19 residues. The variable domain in full, completed from reference TRBV7-8 and TRBJ2-1, reads GAGVSQSPRYKVAKRGQDVALRCDPISGHVSLFWYQQALGQGPEFLTYFQNEAQLDKSGLPSDRFFAERPEGSVSTLKIQRTQQEDSAVYLCASSGPGTSGTHGGDEQFFGPGTRLTVL.

The rearrangement uses TRBV5-1 and TRBJ2-1; 8 positions agree with TRBD1. The V and J ends lost 4 bases and 6 bases, in that order; junction bases with no gene match: 9. Looked up from germline, CDR1 is SGHRS and CDR2 is YFSETQ. The length of the CDR3 is 15 residues. In nucleotides, the CDR3 is TGCGCCAGCAGCCAGTCATTAACAGGGGGCAATGAGCAGTTCTTC. Translated: CASSQSLTGGNEQFF.